The T cell receptor beta chain described here comes from a study of Tregs in tolerant kidney transplant recipients. As regards this clone: Read coverage stops 3 residues before the CDR3 terminus; the germline J gene supplies the remainder.

The germline CDR1 and CDR2 sequences are DFQATT and SNEGSKA (reference sequence). CDR3 size: 18 residues. With 0 bases clipped from V and 2 bases from J, the junction kept 10 bases outside the gene matches. Assay used: immunoSEQ multiplex PCR; TCRdb lists only in-frame clones, some missing. The sample's table shows 30,000 or so clones. Thawed PBMCs were FACS-sorted into unstimulated CD4+CD25+CD127- regulatory T cells, CD4+CD25- non-regulatory cells, CD4 and CD8 cells. The chain links TRBV20-1 to TRBJ2-1; 10 bases are a match to TRBD2. This sequence originates from a human donor who received a combined kidney and bone marrow transplant. Source: CD8+ T cells from blood, taken before the transplant. The CDR3 loop is CSARDFGLAGEAYNEQFF. The sequenced CDR3 bases are TGCAGTGCTAGAGACTTCGGGCTAGCGGGGGAGGCCTACAATGAG.